Described below is a single T cell receptor (beta chain) sequence and its context. Its antigen is still unknown. The data derive from a study of Ad26.COV2.S vaccination and SARS-CoV-2 variants. Study summary: Ad26.COV2.S was injected intramuscularly once or twice, 56 days apart.

Whole-study findings and limits: Estimates derived from TCR breadth and depth analyses may have underestimated total T cell responses.

Documented treatment: roughly 18 received Ad26.COV2.S at low or high dose, single or two shots; 5 received placebo; per-sample allocation not given. Sample collection was performed on day 63 after the first vaccine or placebo injection. Based in Boston, the donor was an adult of 18-55 years. SARS-CoV-2 spike from the Wuhan strain was encoded by the vaccine, an Ad26 vector. Libraries were prepared by immunoSEQ multiplex PCR; TCRdb keeps only in-frame clonotypes and omits some of them. The sample contains over 450,000 clones, roughly nine tenths of which appear only once. The CDR3 has 15 amino acids. Germline V CDR1 and CDR2: LGHDT, YNNKEL (reference sequence). Trimming took 0 bases from V and 6 from J, leaving 14 bases between them.

The rearrangement uses TRBV3-1 (or the pseudogene TRBV3-2) and TRBJ1-2, with D unclear. The sample here was peripheral blood, taken in a trial of Ad26.COV2.S vaccine versus placebo. The origin of this receptor is a person aged 18 to 59 who received the Ad26.COV2.S COVID-19 vaccine or a placebo. The CDR3, as DNA: TGTGCCAGCAGCCAAGACGGGGTCAGATCGCATGGCTACACCTTC. Its protein is CASSQDGVRSHGYTF.